This section outlines one T cell receptor beta chain sequence together with its context. This entry is derived from a study of shared clonotypes between healthy human individuals. In the original processing: From ImmunoSEQ came sequences covering only the junction and carrying no quality scores, so filtering differed. The method was immunoSEQ multiplex PCR; TCRdb's version includes in-frame clones alone and lacks a portion of them. V and J calls and clone size follow that table, whereas D and trimming were derived from the DNA. The sample shows about 560,000 clones, around 81% of them seen only once. The ends lost 5 bases at V and 0 bases at J; junction bases unmatched: 12. Per the germline V gene, CDR1 is SEHNR and CDR2 is FQNEAQ (reference sequence). The CDR3 contains 17 residues.

The J gene is TRBJ1-1, the V gene TRBV7-9; 7 nucleotides agree with TRBD1. Sequenced material: PBMCs. The source is a woman between 40 and 50 years old in good health. Some clones in this sample may be carry-over from other donors' samples. The DNA for the CDR3 is TGTGCCAGCAGCCCTGCTCGGGACAGCTATTTGAACACTGAAGCTTTCTTT. Amino acid sequence: CASSPARDSYLNTEAFF.